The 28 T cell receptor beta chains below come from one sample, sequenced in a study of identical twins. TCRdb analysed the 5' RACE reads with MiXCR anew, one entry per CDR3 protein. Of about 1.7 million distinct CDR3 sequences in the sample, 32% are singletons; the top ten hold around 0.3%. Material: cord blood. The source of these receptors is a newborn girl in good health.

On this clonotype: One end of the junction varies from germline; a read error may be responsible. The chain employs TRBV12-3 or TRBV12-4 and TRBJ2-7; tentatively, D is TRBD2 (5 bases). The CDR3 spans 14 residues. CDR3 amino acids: CASGLEGLSYEQYF. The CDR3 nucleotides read TGTGCCAGCGGTTTAGAGGGCTTGTCCTACGAGCAGTACTTC.

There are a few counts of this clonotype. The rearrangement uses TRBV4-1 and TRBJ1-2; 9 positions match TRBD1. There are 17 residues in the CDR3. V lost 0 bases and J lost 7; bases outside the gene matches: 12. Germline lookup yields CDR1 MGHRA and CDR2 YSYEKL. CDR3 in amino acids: CASSQEFGQGLFRGYTF. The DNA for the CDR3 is TGCGCCAGCAGCCAAGAGTTTGGACAGGGGTTATTTCGTGGCTACACCTTC.

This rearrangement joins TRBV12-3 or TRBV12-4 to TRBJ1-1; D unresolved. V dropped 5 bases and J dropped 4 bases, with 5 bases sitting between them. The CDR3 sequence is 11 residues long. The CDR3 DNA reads TGTGCCAGCAGTCCCATCACTGAAGCTTTCTTT. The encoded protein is CASSPITEAFF.

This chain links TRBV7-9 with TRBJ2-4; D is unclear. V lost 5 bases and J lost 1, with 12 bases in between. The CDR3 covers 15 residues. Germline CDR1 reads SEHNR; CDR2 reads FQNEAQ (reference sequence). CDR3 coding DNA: TGTGCCAGCAGCCCAGAGTTAGGGGCCAAAAACATTCAGTACTTC. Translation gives CASSPELGAKNIQYF.

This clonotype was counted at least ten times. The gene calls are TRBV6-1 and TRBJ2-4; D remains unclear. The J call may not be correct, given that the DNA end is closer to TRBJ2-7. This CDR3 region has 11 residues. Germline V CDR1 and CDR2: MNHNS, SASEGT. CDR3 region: CASSEAREQYF. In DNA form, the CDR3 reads TGTGCCAGCAGTGAAGCGCGCGAGCAGTACTTC.

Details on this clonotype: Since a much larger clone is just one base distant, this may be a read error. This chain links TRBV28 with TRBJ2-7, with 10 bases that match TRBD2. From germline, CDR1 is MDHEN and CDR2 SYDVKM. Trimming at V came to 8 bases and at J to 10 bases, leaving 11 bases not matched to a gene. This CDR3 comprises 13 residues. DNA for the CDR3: TGTGCCAGCTATAGCGGGAGGCGCCTGATACAGTACTTC. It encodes CASYSGRRLIQYF.

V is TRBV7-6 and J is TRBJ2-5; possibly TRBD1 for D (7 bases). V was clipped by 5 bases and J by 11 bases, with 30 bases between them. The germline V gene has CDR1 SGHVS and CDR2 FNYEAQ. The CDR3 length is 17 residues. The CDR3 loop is CASSQILGGTAYNEQYF. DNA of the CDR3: TGTGCCAGCAGCCAAATCCTAGGCGGGACAGCCTACAATGAGCAGTACTTC.

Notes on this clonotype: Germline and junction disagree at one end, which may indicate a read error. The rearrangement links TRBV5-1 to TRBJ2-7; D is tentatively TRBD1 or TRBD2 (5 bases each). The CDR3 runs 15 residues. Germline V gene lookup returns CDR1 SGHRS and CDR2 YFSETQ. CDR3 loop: CAGSLAGGQTYEQYF. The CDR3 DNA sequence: TGCGCCGGCAGCTTGGCCGGAGGACAAACCTACGAGCAGTACTTC.

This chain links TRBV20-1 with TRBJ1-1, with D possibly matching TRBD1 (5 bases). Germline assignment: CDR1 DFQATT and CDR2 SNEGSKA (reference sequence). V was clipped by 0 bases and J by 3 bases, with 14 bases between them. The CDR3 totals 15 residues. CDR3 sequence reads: CSAREGGKGDTEAFF. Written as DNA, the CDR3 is TGCAGTGCTAGAGAGGGAGGGAAAGGGGACACTGAAGCTTTCTTT.

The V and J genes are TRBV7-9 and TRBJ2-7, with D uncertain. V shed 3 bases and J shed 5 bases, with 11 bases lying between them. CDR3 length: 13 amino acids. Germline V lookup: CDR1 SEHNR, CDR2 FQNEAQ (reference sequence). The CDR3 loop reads CASSFSQKDEQYF. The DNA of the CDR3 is TGTGCCAGCAGCTTTTCCCAAAAGGACGAGCAGTACTTC.

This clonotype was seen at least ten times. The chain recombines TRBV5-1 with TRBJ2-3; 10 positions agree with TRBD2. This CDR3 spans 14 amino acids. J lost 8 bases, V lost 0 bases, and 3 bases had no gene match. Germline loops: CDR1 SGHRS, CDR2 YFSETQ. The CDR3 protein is CASSLGLAGGTQYF. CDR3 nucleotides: TGCGCCAGCAGCTTGGGACTAGCGGGTGGTACGCAGTATTTT.

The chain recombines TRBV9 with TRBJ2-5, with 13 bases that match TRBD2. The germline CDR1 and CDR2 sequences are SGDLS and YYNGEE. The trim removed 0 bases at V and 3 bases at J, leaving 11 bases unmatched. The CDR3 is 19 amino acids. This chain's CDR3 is CASSVGLAGGRLIKETQYF. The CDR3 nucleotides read TGTGCCAGCAGCGTAGGACTAGCGGGGGGCCGGCTGATAAAAGAGACCCAGTACTTC.

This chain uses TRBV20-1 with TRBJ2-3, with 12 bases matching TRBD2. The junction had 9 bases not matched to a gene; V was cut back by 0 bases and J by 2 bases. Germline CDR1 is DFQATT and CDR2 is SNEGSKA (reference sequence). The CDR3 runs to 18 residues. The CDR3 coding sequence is TGCAGTGCTAGAGAGAGCGGACTAGCGGGATTTCTCACAGATACGCAGTATTTT. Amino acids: CSARESGLAGFLTDTQYF.

CDR3 sequence (DNA): TGTGCCAGCAGCCCTCGGACAGCTTCCTCTGGGGCCAACGTCCTGACTTTC. It encodes CASSPRTASSGANVLTF. This sequence joins TRBV5-4 and TRBJ2-6; a weak D match, TRBD1 (6 bases). V was shortened by 4 bases and J by 0 bases, with 14 bases between the two germline ends. CDR1 is SGHNT and CDR2 is YYREEE in the germline V gene (reference sequence). This CDR3 contains 17 residues.

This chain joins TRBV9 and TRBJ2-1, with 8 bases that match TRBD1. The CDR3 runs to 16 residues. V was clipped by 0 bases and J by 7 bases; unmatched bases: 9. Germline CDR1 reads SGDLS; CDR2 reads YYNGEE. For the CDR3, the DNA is TGTGCCAGCAGCGTAGGATTAGGGACAGGTAAAAATGAGCAGTTCTTC. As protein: CASSVGLGTGKNEQFF.

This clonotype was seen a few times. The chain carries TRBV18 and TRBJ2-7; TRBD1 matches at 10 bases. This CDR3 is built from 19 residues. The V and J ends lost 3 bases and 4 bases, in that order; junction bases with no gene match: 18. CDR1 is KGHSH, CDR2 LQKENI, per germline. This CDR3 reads CASSPVEKTGGNRRYEQYF. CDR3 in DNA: TGTGCCAGCTCACCTGTCGAAAAGACAGGGGGCAATAGAAGGTACGAGCAGTACTTC. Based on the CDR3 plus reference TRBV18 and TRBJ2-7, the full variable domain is NAGVMQNPRHLVRRRGQEARLRCSPMKGHSHVYWYRQLPEEGLKFMVYLQKENIIDESGMPKERFSAEFPKEGPSILRIQQVVRGDSAAYFCASSPVEKTGGNRRYEQYFGPGTRLTVT.

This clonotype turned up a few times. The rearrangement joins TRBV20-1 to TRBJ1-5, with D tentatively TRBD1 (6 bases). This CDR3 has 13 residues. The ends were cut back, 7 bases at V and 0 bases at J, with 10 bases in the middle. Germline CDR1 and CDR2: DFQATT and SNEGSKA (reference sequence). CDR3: CSGQAFSNQPQHF. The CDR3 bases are TGCAGTGGACAGGCTTTTAGCAATCAGCCCCAGCATTTT.

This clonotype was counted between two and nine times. For the CDR3, the DNA is TGTGCCAGCAGTTTTTTTCTCTACGAGCAGTACTTC. It is translated as CASSFFLYEQYF. The chain uses TRBV12-3 or TRBV12-4 and TRBJ2-7; no definite D call. V lost 3 bases, J lost 3 bases, and 6 bases lay in between. The CDR3 covers 12 residues.

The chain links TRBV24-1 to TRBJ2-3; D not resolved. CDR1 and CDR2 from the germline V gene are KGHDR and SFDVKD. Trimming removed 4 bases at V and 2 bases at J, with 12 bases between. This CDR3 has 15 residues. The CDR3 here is CATSDPLRATDTQYF. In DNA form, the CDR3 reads TGTGCCACCAGTGACCCTCTTAGGGCCACAGATACGCAGTATTTT.

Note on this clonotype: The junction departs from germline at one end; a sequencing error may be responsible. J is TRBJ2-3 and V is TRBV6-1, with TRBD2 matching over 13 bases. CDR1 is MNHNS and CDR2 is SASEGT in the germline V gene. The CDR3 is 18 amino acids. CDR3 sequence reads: CASRAPQTSGGRADSQYF. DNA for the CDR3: TGTGCCAGCAGAGCACCACAGACTAGCGGGGGGAGGGCAGATTCGCAGTATTTT.

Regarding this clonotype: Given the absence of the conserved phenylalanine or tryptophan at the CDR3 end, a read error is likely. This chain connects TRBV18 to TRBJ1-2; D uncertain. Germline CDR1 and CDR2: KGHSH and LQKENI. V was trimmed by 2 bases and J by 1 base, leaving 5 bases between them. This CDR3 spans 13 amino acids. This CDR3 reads CASSPRDNYGYTL. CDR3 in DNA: TGTGCCAGCTCACCAAGGGATAACTATGGCTACACCTTA.

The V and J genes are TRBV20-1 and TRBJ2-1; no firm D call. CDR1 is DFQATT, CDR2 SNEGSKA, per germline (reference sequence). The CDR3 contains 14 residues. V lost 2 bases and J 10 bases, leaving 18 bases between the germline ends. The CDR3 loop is CSARSPNSIAEQFF. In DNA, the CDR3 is TGCAGTGCTAGATCCCCCAACTCTATTGCCGAGCAGTTCTTC.

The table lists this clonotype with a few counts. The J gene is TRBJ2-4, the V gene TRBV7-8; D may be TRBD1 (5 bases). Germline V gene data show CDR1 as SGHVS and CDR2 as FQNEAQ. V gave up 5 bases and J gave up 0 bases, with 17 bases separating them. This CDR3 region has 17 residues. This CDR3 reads CASSRARQPLAKNIQYF. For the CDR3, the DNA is TGTGCCAGCAGCCGGGCCCGACAGCCATTAGCCAAAAACATTCAGTACTTC.

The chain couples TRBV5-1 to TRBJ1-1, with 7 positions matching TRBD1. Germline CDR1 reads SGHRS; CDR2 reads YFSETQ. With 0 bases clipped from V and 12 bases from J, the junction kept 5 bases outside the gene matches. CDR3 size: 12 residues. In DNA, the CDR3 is TGCGCCAGCAGCTTGGACACAGGGGTAACTTTCTTT. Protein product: CASSLDTGVTFF.

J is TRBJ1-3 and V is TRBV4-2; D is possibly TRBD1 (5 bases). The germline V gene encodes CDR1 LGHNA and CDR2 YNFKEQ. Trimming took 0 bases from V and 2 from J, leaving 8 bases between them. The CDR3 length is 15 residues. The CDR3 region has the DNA TGTGCCAGCAGCCAAGATCGGGACGCTGGAAACACCATATATTTT. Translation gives CASSQDRDAGNTIYF.

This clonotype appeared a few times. CDR3 DNA sequence: TGCGCCAGCAGCCGGACTAGCGGGAGTCTCAACGAGCAGTACTTC. Protein sequence: CASSRTSGSLNEQYF. This sequence joins TRBV5-1 and TRBJ2-7; TRBD2 aligns across 13 bases. The length of the CDR3 is 15 residues. The J segment lost 5 bases and the V segment lost 4 bases, leaving 6 bases of the junction unmatched. CDR1 SGHRS and CDR2 YFSETQ come from the germline V gene.

The CDR3 nucleotides are TGTGCCAGCAGCTCCCCTCGACTAGCCCCTACGGAGCAGTACTTC. As protein: CASSSPRLAPTEQYF. This chain connects TRBV5-6 to TRBJ2-7; 7 bases map to TRBD2. The V gene's germline CDR1 is SGHDT and CDR2 YYEEEE. The J segment lost 7 bases and the V segment lost 3 bases, leaving 13 bases of the junction unmatched. The CDR3 is 15 residues long.

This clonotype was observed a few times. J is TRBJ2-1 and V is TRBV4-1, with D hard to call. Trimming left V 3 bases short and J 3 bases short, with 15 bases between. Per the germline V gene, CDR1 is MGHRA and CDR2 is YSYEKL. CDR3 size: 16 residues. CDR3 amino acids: CASSQVYLPRYNEQFF. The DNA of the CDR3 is TGCGCCAGCAGCCAGGTATACTTACCACGCTACAATGAGCAGTTCTTC.